Below, 4 T cell receptor beta chains from the same sample are listed, as sequenced in a study of radiotherapy plus CTLA-4 blockade in lung cancer. Here immunoSEQ multiplex PCR was the method, and the copy in TCRdb shows in-frame clones only, minus some. The repertoire holds some 96,000 clones, with just over 85% as singletons. The sample was peripheral blood, taken from a patient treated with radiotherapy plus ipilimumab. All receptors come from a human donor with non-small cell lung cancer that progressed on radiotherapy plus ipilimumab.

Comment on this clone: The same CDR3 can be traced to other DNA sequences in this sample. The chain couples TRBV27 to TRBJ1-1; D may be TRBD1 (5 bases). Trimming took off 4 bases at V and 3 bases at J, with 9 bases between the two ends. This CDR3 is 13 amino acids long. The germline CDR1 and CDR2 sequences are MNHEY and SMNVEV (reference sequence). DNA of the CDR3: TGTGCCAGCAGTTCAAGGGGTCACACTGAAGCTTTCTTT. This sequence encodes CASSSRGHTEAFF.

V usage is TRBV2 and J usage is TRBJ1-1; D remains ambiguous. V lost 3 bases and J 8 bases, leaving 16 bases between the germline ends. Germline-derived CDR1 and CDR2 are SNHLY and FYNNEI. This CDR3 is built from 14 residues. The CDR3 DNA is TGTGCCAGCAGTGAGGCCACGATACCAGGAGAAGCTTTCTTT. Translation: CASSEATIPGEAFF.

The chain is built from TRBV9 and TRBJ1-5, with TRBD1 matching over 9 bases. CDR3 length: 16 amino acids. Germline V gene lookup returns CDR1 SGDLS and CDR2 YYNGEE. The J segment lost 4 bases and the V segment lost 3 bases, leaving 8 bases of the junction unmatched. The chain's CDR3 is CASSAGTGKLNQPQHF. The CDR3 DNA reads as TGTGCCAGCAGCGCCGGGACAGGGAAGTTGAATCAGCCCCAGCATTTT.

The chain combines TRBV18 with TRBJ2-1; 11 bases agree with TRBD2. The CDR3 runs 15 residues. Unmatched junction bases numbered 3, after V lost 2 bases and J lost 6 bases. Germline V gives CDR1 KGHSH, CDR2 LQKENI. CDR3 region: CASSPIAGGGNEQFF. CDR3 in DNA: TGTGCCAGCTCACCAATAGCGGGAGGGGGCAATGAGCAGTTCTTC.